This T cell receptor beta chain stems from a study of CD8+CD57+ T cells in acquired aplastic anemia. Study background: The study obtained an average of approximately 2.9 ug of DNA from sorted CD4+ and CD8+ cells.

J lost 3 bases, V lost 6 bases, and 5 bases had no gene match. The CDR3 runs 16 residues. TCR beta VDJ and CDR3 were profiled, and genomic DNA was the template. TCRdb reanalysed the reads using MiXCR and keeps one entry per CDR3 protein. The sample consists of around 64,000 distinct CDR3 sequences, about 50% of them appearing once. V and J are TRBV12-3 or TRBV12-4 and TRBJ2-3; 14 nucleotides agree with TRBD2. The sample comprised sorted CD4+, CD8+, or CD8+CD57+ T cells (not recorded which) from PBMCs. The receptor's source is a human donor in good health, serving as a control. CDR3 bases: TGTGCCAGCAGCTTCTGGACTAGCGGGGGGACAGATACGCAGTATTTT. It is translated as CASSFWTSGGTDTQYF.